This T cell receptor (beta chain) was observed in a study of beta chain features in type 1 diabetes. Cells sorted by CD45RO/CCR7/CD25/CD127/CD95/CD27 comprised CD4+ naive, central memory, regulatory and stem cell-like memory cells. Expressed TCRB transcripts were sequenced, since all the RNA that had been isolated was reverse transcribed. Clones were read by immunoSEQ multiplex PCR, and TCRdb kept only the in-frame ones, dropping some. The sample shows about 330,000 clones, 11% of them seen only once. In its sample, this clone was seen a few times. Its antigen is still unknown. Study outcomes and limitations: VDJ junctions in type 1 diabetes patients carried more deletions and fewer insertions.

The origin of this receptor is a woman aged 25 to 45 in good health. Source material: naive CD4+ T cells from blood.

This CDR3 is CASSPDRGLRKRYF. The CDR3 DNA sequence: TGTGCCAGCAGCCCCGATCGAGGACTACGAAAGCGGTACTTC. This chain connects TRBV7-8 to TRBJ2-7, with D perhaps matching TRBD2 (6 bases). The CDR3 consists of 14 residues. Trimming took off 5 bases at V and 12 bases at J, with 23 bases between the two ends. Germline V gives CDR1 SGHVS, CDR2 FQNEAQ. Using reference TRBV7-8 and TRBJ2-7 for the parts outside the CDR3, the full variable domain is GAGVSQSPRYKVAKRGQDVALRCDPISGHVSLFWYQQALGQGPEFLTYFQNEAQLDKSGLPSDRFFAERPEGSVSTLKIQRTQQEDSAVYLCASSPDRGLRKRYFGPGTRLTVT.